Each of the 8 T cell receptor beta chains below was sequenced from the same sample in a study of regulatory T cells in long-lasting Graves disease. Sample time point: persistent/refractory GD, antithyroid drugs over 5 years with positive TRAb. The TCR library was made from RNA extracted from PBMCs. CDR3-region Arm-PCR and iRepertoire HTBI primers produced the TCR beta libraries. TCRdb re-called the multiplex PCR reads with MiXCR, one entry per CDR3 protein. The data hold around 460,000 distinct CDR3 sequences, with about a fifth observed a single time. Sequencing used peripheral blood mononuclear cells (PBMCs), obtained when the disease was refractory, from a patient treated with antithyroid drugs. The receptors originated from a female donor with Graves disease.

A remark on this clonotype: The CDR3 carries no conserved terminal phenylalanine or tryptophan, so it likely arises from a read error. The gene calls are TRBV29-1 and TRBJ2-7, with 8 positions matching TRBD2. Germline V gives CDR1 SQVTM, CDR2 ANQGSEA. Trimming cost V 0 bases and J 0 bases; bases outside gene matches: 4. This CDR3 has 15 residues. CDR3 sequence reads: CSVEDSRGDSYEQYS. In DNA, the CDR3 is TGCAGCGTTGAAGACTCGCGGGGGGACTCCTACGAGCAGTACTCC.

CDR3 residues: CASSGQDGGATEAFF. In DNA, the CDR3 is TGTGCCAGCAGCGGGCAGGACGGGGGAGCGACTGAAGCTTTCTTT. The chain carries TRBV9 and TRBJ1-1, with a weak D call TRBD1 (5 bases). V lost 3 bases, J lost 5 bases, and 17 bases lay in between. CDR1 and CDR2 from the germline V gene are SGDLS and YYNGEE. The CDR3 contains 15 residues.

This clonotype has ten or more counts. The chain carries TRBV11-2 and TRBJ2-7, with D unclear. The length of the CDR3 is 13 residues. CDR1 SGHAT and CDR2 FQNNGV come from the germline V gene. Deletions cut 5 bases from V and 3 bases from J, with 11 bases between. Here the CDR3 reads CASSLNGDYEQYF. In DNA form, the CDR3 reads TGTGCCAGCAGCCTCAACGGAGACTACGAGCAGTACTTC.

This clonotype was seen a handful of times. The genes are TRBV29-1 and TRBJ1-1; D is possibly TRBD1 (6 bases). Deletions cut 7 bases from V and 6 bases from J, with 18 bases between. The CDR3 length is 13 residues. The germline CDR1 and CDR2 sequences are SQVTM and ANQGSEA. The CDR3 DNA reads TGCAGCGCCAGGGGACAACTCGACGCTGAAGCTTTCTTT. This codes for CSARGQLDAEAFF.

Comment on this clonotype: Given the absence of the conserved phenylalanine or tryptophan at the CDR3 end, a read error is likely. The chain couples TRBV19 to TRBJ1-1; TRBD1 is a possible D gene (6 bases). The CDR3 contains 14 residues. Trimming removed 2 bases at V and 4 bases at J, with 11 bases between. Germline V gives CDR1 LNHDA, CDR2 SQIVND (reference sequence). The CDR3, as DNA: TGTGCCAGTAGTATACGAGGGGGTGGCACTGAAGCTTTCCTT. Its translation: CASSIRGGGTEAFL.

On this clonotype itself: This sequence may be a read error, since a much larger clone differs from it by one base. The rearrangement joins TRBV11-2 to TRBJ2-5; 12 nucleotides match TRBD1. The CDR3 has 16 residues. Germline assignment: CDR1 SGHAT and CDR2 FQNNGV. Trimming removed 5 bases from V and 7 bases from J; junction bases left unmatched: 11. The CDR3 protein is CASSRTGTGGLGTQYF. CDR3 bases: TGTGCCAGCAGCCGGACCGGGACAGGGGGCCTAGGGACCCAGTACTTC.

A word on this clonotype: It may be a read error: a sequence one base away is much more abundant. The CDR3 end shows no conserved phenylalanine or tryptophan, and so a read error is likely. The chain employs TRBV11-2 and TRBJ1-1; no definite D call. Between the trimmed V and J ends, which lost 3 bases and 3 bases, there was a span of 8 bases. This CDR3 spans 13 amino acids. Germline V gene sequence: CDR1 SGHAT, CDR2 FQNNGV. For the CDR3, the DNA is TGTGCCAGCAGCTTTGGATCGGACACTGAAGCTTTCTTG. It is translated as CASSFGSDTEAFL.

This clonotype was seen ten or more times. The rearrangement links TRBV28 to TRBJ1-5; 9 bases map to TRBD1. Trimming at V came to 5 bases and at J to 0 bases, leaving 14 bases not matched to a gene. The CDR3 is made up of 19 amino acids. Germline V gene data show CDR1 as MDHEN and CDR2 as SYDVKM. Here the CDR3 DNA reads TGTGCCAGCAGTCTCAATCCCGGGACAGGGATCTATAGCAATCAGCCCCAGCATTTT. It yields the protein CASSLNPGTGIYSNQPQHF. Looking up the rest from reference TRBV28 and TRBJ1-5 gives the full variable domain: DVKVTQSSRYLVKRTGEKVFLECVQDMDHENMFWYRQDPGLGLRLIYFSYDVKMKEKGDIPEGYSVSREKKERFSLILESASTNQTSMYLCASSLNPGTGIYSNQPQHFGDGTRLSIL.